This T cell receptor (beta chain) was retrieved from a study of Ad26.COV2.S vaccination and SARS-CoV-2 variants. The overall study: Trial arm assignment for the donor was COV1001 Ad26.COV2.S.

V was trimmed by 4 bases and J by 2 bases, leaving 11 bases between them. The CDR3 contains 14 residues. Germline CDR1 is MNHEY and CDR2 is SVGAGI. This table comes from immunoSEQ multiplex PCR, and its TCRdb copy is limited to in-frame clones, with some not included. The sample comprises 300,000 to 350,000 clones, about 86% of which are singletons, and 1.9% rests with the top ten. As to treatment: approximately 18 received Ad26.COV2.S at low or high dose, single or two shots; several received placebo; per-sample allocation not given. Day 63 after the first vaccine or placebo injection was the time point for sampling. A Boston adult aged 18-55 years was the donor.

The clonotype was recovered from a person aged 18 to 65 who received the Ad26.COV2.S COVID-19 vaccine or a placebo. The sequencing used peripheral blood, collected in a trial of Ad26.COV2.S vaccine versus placebo. J is TRBJ2-5 and V is TRBV6-5; weak D call: TRBD1 (6 bases). Here the CDR3 DNA reads TGTGCCAGCAGTTTAGGGACATTACAAGAGACCCAGTACTTC. Its protein product is CASSLGTLQETQYF.